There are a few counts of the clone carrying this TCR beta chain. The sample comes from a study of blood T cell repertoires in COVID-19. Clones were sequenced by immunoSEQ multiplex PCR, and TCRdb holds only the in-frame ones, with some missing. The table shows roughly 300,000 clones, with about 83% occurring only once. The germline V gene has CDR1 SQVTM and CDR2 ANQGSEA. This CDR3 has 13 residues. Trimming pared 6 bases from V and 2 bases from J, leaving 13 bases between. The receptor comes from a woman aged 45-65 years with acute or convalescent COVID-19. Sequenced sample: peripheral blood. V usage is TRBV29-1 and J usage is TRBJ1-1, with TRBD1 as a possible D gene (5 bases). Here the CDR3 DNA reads TGCAGCGTGACGACAGTGGGTAACACTGAAGCTTTCTTT. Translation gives CSVTTVGNTEAFF. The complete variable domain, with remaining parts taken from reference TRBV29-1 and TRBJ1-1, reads SAVISQKPSRDICQRGTSLTIQCQVDSQVTMMFWYRQQPGQSLTLIATANQGSEATYESGFVIDKFPISRPNLTFSTLTVSNMSPEDSSIYLCSVTTVGNTEAFFGQGTRLTVV.